This T cell receptor (beta chain) was found in a study of siplizumab effects on memory and regulatory T cells. This clone counts as medium-sized. Looked up from germline, CDR1 is SGHNT and CDR2 is YENEEA. The length of the CDR3 is 13 residues. Assay used: immunoSEQ multiplex PCR; TCRdb lists only in-frame clones, some missing. The sample carries about 68,000 clones, approximately 93% recorded once. The receptor comes from a human donor in good health. The sample was CD8+ T cells sorted from blood. The chain links TRBV11-3 to TRBJ2-7; either TRBD1 or TRBD2 may fit D (5 bases each). In nucleotides, the CDR3 is TGTGCCAGCAGCCTCTACCCCCGGGACCGGGGCGATGTC. This encodes CASSLYPRDRGDV.